This T cell receptor beta chain was sequenced during a study of blood T cell repertoires in COVID-19. The CDR3 sequence is 15 residues long. The J segment lost 2 bases and the V segment lost 7 bases, leaving 9 bases of the junction unmatched. CDR1 is MNHNY and CDR2 is SVGAGI in the germline V gene (reference sequence). This table comes from immunoSEQ multiplex PCR, and its TCRdb copy is limited to in-frame clones, with some not included. The data show over 70,000 clones, with roughly 80% seen just once and roughly 45% held by the top ten. The chain recombines TRBV6-6 with TRBJ2-7; TRBD1 matches at 9 bases. This TCR was sampled from a human donor in a cohort sampled during active COVID-19. Sequencing used peripheral blood. The CDR3 region has the DNA TGTGCCAGCAACTTCAACCGGGACAGGGCCTACGAGCAGTACTTC. It codes for CASNFNRDRAYEQYF.